This T cell receptor beta chain was sequenced in a study of tumor and adjacent non-tumor tissue in lung cancer. Whole-study context: There were about twelve adenocarcinoma, a couple of squamous cell carcinoma and 1 small cell lung cancer cases. On average, productive TCRbeta reads reached around 4 million per sample.

Germline values: CDR1 MNHNY, CDR2 SVGAGI (reference sequence). This CDR3 is built from 13 residues. V dropped 4 bases and J dropped 6 bases, with 9 bases sitting between them. RNA was extracted from bulk tissue without any cell sorting. Distant lung tissue was collected more than 3 cm away from the tumor edge. To note about this clonotype: A much larger clone lies one base from this, so it may be a read error.

Three rounds of nested PCR, following a modified ARM-PCR protocol, produced the TCRbeta library. TCRdb reprocessed the multiplex PCR reads with MiXCR, giving one entry per CDR3 protein. Here the sample spans roughly 70,000 distinct CDR3 sequences, under 70% being singletons. The TCR sequence derives from a woman aged 50 to 60 with non-small cell lung cancer. This rearrangement joins TRBV6-6 to TRBJ2-2; D is ambiguous. The sample consisted of distant non-tumor lung tissue. The CDR3 coding sequence is TGTGCCAGCAGTTCGATGGGCGCCGGGGAGCTGTTTTTT. This gives the protein CASSSMGAGELFF.